Following are 23 T cell receptor beta chains from one sample sequenced in a study of T cell responses to AZD1222 COVID-19 vaccine (dated by TCRdb to the early 2020s). The library was generated by the immunoSEQ multiplex PCR assay. In its TCRdb copy, this immuneACCESS table keeps in-frame sequences only and misses some clones. Where compared with another copy, unresolved V genes explain less than half of these, and the others have no known cause. This sample comprises 95,000 to 110,000 clones, about 93% of them detected only once. The ten largest make up around 5% of the sample. The label giving this sample's time point can be read as: baseline before first vaccination. The source was peripheral blood, collected on day 0 of AZD1222 vaccination. The receptors shown here come from an adult in good health.

This clone showed up just once. The J gene is TRBJ1-4, the V gene TRBV2; D not certain. V dropped 9 bases and J dropped 4 bases, with 12 bases sitting between them. CDR3 length: 13 amino acids. Germline values: CDR1 SNHLY, CDR2 FYNNEI. The CDR3 nucleotides are TGTGCCAGTCGGGCGGGAGATAATGAAAAACTGTTTTTT. This encodes CASRAGDNEKLFF.

The chain recombines TRBV10-1 with TRBJ2-1; 9 bases line up with TRBD2. CDR3 size: 14 residues. After removal of 8 bases from V and 5 bases from J, the junction contained 7 bases not matched to a gene. Germline V gene data show CDR1 as WNHNN and CDR2 as SYGVQD (reference sequence). The CDR3 sequence: CASRASGMNNEQFF. The CDR3 DNA is TGCGCCAGCCGGGCTAGCGGGATGAACAATGAGCAGTTCTTC.

The chain uses TRBV19 and TRBJ1-3; D remains unclear. CDR1 LNHDA and CDR2 SQIVND come from the germline V gene (reference sequence). The CDR3 extends over 17 amino acids. The V end was cut by 3 bases, the J end by 0 bases, with 15 bases between. CDR3 coding DNA: TGTGCCAGTAGTATCGCCAAGTATGGGTCCTCTGGAAACACCATATATTTT. The encoded protein is CASSIAKYGSSGNTIYF.

The rearrangement uses TRBV2 and TRBJ1-4; D is ambiguous. This CDR3 has 13 residues. V was shortened by 8 bases and J by 7 bases, with 14 bases between the two germline ends. Germline-derived CDR1 and CDR2 are SNHLY and FYNNEI. CDR3 region: CASLRVRGEKLFF. CDR3 in DNA: TGTGCCAGCCTCCGGGTACGGGGTGAAAAACTGTTTTTT. The whole variable domain, filled in from reference TRBV2 and TRBJ1-4, reads EPEVTQTPSHQVTQMGQEVILRCVPISNHLYFYWYRQILGQKVEFLVSFYNNEISEKSEIFDDQFSVERPDGSNFTLKIRSTKLEDSAMYFCASLRVRGEKLFFGSGTQLSVL.

The rearrangement uses TRBV9 and TRBJ2-5, with D possibly matching TRBD1 (6 bases). Trimming removed 0 bases at V and 5 bases at J, with 14 bases between. Germline V gene lookup returns CDR1 SGDLS and CDR2 YYNGEE. The CDR3 sequence is 15 residues long. The CDR3 spells CASSVAQGLGETQYF. CDR3 nucleotides: TGTGCCAGCAGCGTAGCCCAGGGGCTGGGGGAGACCCAGTACTTC. Based on the CDR3 plus reference TRBV9 and TRBJ2-5, the full variable domain is DSGVTQTPKHLITATGQRVTLRCSPRSGDLSVYWYQQSLDQGLQFLIQYYNGEERAKGNILERFSAQQFPDLHSELNLSSLELGDSALYFCASSVAQGLGETQYFGPGTRLLVL.

The rearrangement uses TRBV30 and TRBJ1-1; D gene uncertain. The germline CDR1 and CDR2 sequences are GTSNPN and SVGIG (reference sequence). This CDR3 has 13 residues. V dropped 4 bases and J dropped 0 bases, with 9 bases sitting between them. The CDR3 loop is CAWITAMNTEAFF. The CDR3 DNA sequence: TGTGCCTGGATAACGGCGATGAACACTGAAGCTTTCTTT.

This clone occurred once. V and J are TRBV4-1 and TRBJ2-3; a possible D gene is TRBD2 (5 bases). Germline V lookup: CDR1 MGHRA, CDR2 YSYEKL. Trimming left V 0 bases short and J 0 bases short, with 10 bases between. The CDR3 runs 16 residues. CDR3: CASSQDLVASTDTQYF. DNA for the CDR3: TGCGCCAGCAGCCAAGATTTGGTAGCGAGCACAGATACGCAGTATTTT.

This rearrangement joins TRBV7-9 to TRBJ1-4, with D maybe TRBD1 (6 bases). CDR1 SEHNR and CDR2 FQNEAQ come from the germline V gene (reference sequence). This CDR3 is built from 15 residues. V dropped 3 bases and J dropped 5 bases, with 13 bases sitting between them. CDR3 sequence reads: CASSFAAGENEKLFF. The CDR3 DNA reads TGTGCCAGCAGCTTTGCGGCAGGGGAAAATGAAAAACTGTTTTTT.

The rearrangement links TRBV7-2 to TRBJ1-3; D not certain. The CDR3 is 14 residues long. Germline values: CDR1 SGHTA, CDR2 FQGNSA. V was clipped by 1 base and J by 4 bases, with 8 bases between them. CDR3 amino acids: CASSLDLAGNTIYF. CDR3 nucleotide sequence: TGTGCCAGCAGCTTAGATCTTGCCGGAAACACCATATATTTT. The complete variable domain, with remaining parts taken from reference TRBV7-2 and TRBJ1-3, reads GAGVSQSPSNKVTEKGKDVELRCDPISGHTALYWYRQSLGQGLEFLIYFQGNSAPDKSGLPSDRFSAERTGGSVSTLTIQRTQQEDSAVYLCASSLDLAGNTIYFGEGSWLTVV.

The V call is TRBV5-8, the J call TRBJ2-5; 14 bases are shared with TRBD2. This CDR3 region has 16 residues. V lost 2 bases to trimming and J lost 4 bases; unmatched junction nucleotides: 4. CDR1 is SGHTS, CDR2 YDEGEE, per germline. The CDR3 nucleotides read TGTGCCAGCAGCTTAGGACTAGCGGGAGGCGGAGAGACCCAGTACTTC. It is translated as CASSLGLAGGGETQYF.

The gene calls are TRBV5-1 and TRBJ1-6, with D maybe TRBD1 (5 bases). Germline V gene lookup returns CDR1 SGHRS and CDR2 YFSETQ. V was cut by 3 bases and J by 10 bases, with 11 bases left in between. CDR3 length: 13 amino acids. CDR3 sequence reads: CASSWGGDSPLHF. Here the CDR3 DNA reads TGCGCCAGCAGCTGGGGGGGGGACTCACCCCTCCACTTT.

The V gene is TRBV28, the J gene TRBJ1-3; perhaps TRBD1 as D (6 bases). CDR3 length equals 15 residues. The V and J ends lost 6 bases and 0 bases respectively, with 12 bases between them. Per germline, CDR1 MDHEN and CDR2 SYDVKM. The chain's CDR3 is CASSSRGGSGNTIYF. The CDR3 DNA reads as TGTGCCAGCAGCAGCAGGGGCGGCTCTGGAAACACCATATATTTT.

This rearrangement joins TRBV27 to TRBJ2-7; D not certain. Trimming stripped 3 bases from V and 1 base from J, with 7 bases between. The CDR3 covers 13 residues. Germline lookup yields CDR1 MNHEY and CDR2 SMNVEV (reference sequence). CDR3 sequence (DNA): TGTGCCAGCAGTTTGAAGGGATCCTACGAGCAGTACTTC. It codes for CASSLKGSYEQYF.

CDR3 bases: TGTGCCAGTAGTATAGAAGGGACTAGCGCTAATGAGCAGTTCTTC. This codes for CASSIEGTSANEQFF. V is TRBV19 and J is TRBJ2-1; 10 bases are shared with TRBD2. CDR1 is LNHDA, CDR2 SQIVND, per germline (reference sequence). This CDR3 spans 15 amino acids. V was pared by 0 bases and J by 7 bases, with 3 bases of the junction left unmatched.

The gene calls are TRBV7-6 and TRBJ2-5; D ambiguous. From germline, CDR1 is SGHVS and CDR2 FNYEAQ. The CDR3 extends over 16 amino acids. Trimming left V 1 base short and J 2 bases short, with 14 bases between. CDR3 sequence reads: CASSLEANQPQETQYF. The CDR3 DNA reads TGTGCCAGCAGCTTAGAGGCGAATCAACCGCAAGAGACCCAGTACTTC.

V is TRBV4-3 and J is TRBJ2-7, with 11 bases that match TRBD2. V lost 1 base and J lost 4; bases outside the gene matches: 12. This CDR3 is built from 18 residues. Germline V gene sequence: CDR1 LGHNA, CDR2 YSLEER. CDR3 coding DNA: TGCGCCAGCAGCCAAGCCGAAGTAACTAGCGGGAGTTTGTACGAGCAGTACTTC. Translation: CASSQAEVTSGSLYEQYF.

Many counts were recorded for this clone. The chain combines TRBV21-1 with TRBJ2-7; the table gives TRBD2 as D, unverified against the DNA. TRBV21-1 is reported as a pseudogene. This CDR3 spans 15 amino acids. The CDR3 nucleotides read TGTGCCAGCAGCAACCCCGGGGGTGGGGCCTACGAGCAGTACTTC. It yields the protein CASSNPGGGAYEQYF.

The chain joins TRBV28 to TRBJ2-4, with TRBD1 as a possible D gene (5 bases). V lost 5 bases, J lost 3 bases, and 17 bases lay in between. CDR3 length: 16 residues. Germline CDR1 is MDHEN and CDR2 is SYDVKM. The CDR3 is CASSVSRAIVKNIQYF. As DNA, the CDR3 is TGTGCCAGCAGTGTCAGCAGGGCAATCGTCAAAAACATTCAGTACTTC. Based on the CDR3 plus reference TRBV28 and TRBJ2-4, the full variable domain is DVKVTQSSRYLVKRTGEKVFLECVQDMDHENMFWYRQDPGLGLRLIYFSYDVKMKEKGDIPEGYSVSREKKERFSLILESASTNQTSMYLCASSVSRAIVKNIQYFGAGTRLSVL.

The chain employs TRBV28 and TRBJ1-4; D unclear. There are 12 residues in the CDR3. V shed 3 bases and J shed 7 bases, with 6 bases lying between them. Germline values: CDR1 MDHEN, CDR2 SYDVKM. The CDR3 DNA reads as TGTGCCAGCAGTTTGGCAGGTGAAAAACTGTTTTTT. Translation gives CASSLAGEKLFF. Variable domain in full (rest from reference TRBV28 and TRBJ1-4): DVKVTQSSRYLVKRTGEKVFLECVQDMDHENMFWYRQDPGLGLRLIYFSYDVKMKEKGDIPEGYSVSREKKERFSLILESASTNQTSMYLCASSLAGEKLFFGSGTQLSVL.

The V gene is TRBV4-3, the J gene TRBJ1-2; no clear D gene. V lost 0 bases and J 2 bases, leaving 10 bases between the germline ends. The CDR3 runs 15 residues. CDR1 is LGHNA, CDR2 YSLEER, per germline. The chain's CDR3 is CASSQDWSQNYGYTF. The CDR3 DNA reads TGCGCCAGCAGCCAAGATTGGAGCCAGAACTATGGCTACACCTTC.

The gene calls are TRBV7-9 and TRBJ1-4; D might be TRBD1 (6 bases). The V gene's germline CDR1 is SEHNR and CDR2 FQNEAQ (reference sequence). Deletions cut 5 bases from V and 8 bases from J, with 18 bases between. The CDR3 extends over 15 amino acids. This chain's CDR3 is CASSGPRGAGEKLFF. CDR3 nucleotide sequence: TGTGCCAGCAGCGGACCGAGGGGGGCTGGCGAAAAACTGTTTTTT. Filled out from reference TRBV7-9 and TRBJ1-4, the complete variable domain reads DTGVSQNPRHKITKRGQNVTFRCDPISEHNRLYWYRQTLGQGPEFLTYFQNEAQLEKSRLLSDRFSAERPKGSFSTLEIQRTEQGDSAMYLCASSGPRGAGEKLFFGSGTQLSVL.

This chain joins TRBV18 and TRBJ1-1; D not certain. Germline V gives CDR1 KGHSH, CDR2 LQKENI. The V and J ends lost 2 bases and 0 bases respectively, with 4 bases between them. The CDR3 runs 13 residues. CDR3 region: CASSPRMNTEAFF. The CDR3 DNA is TGTGCCAGCTCACCAAGGATGAACACTGAAGCTTTCTTT.

V gene TRBV1 combines with J gene TRBJ1-1; TRBD1 is the table's D call and was not checked against the DNA. TRBV1 is a known pseudogene. The CDR3 consists of 16 residues. The CDR3 sequence is CTSSQGPLQGHTEAFF. CDR3 nucleotides: TGCACCAGCAGCCAGGGCCCATTACAGGGGCACACTGAAGCTTTCTTT.